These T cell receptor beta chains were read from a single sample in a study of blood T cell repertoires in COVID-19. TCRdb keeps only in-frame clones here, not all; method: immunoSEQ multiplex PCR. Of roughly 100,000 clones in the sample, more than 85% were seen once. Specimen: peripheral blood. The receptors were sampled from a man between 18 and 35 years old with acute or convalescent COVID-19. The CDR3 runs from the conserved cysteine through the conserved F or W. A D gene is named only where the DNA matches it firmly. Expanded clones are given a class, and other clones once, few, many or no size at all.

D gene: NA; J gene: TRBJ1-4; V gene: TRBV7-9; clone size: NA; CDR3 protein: CASSSGYWDEKLFF; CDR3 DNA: TGTGCCAGCTCTTCAGGGTATTGGGATGAAAAACTGTTTTTT
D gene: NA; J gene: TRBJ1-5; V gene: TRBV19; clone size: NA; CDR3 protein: CASRGAGNIQPQHF; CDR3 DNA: TGTGCCAGTCGGGGGGCAGGGAATATTCAGCCCCAGCATTTT
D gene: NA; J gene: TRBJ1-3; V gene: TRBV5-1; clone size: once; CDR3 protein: CASSLEAGSNSGNTIYF; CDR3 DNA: TGCGCCAGCAGCTTGGAGGCCGGGAGTAACTCTGGAAACACCATATATTTT
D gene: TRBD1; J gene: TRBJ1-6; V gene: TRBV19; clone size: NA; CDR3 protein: CASSIGTGTSPLHF; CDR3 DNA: TGTGCCAGTAGTATCGGGACAGGGACTTCACCCCTCCACTTT
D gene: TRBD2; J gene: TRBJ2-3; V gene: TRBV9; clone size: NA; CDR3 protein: CASSERLAGGGDTQYF; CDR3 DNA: TGTGCCAGCAGCGAAAGACTAGCGGGGGGCGGAGATACGCAGTATTTT
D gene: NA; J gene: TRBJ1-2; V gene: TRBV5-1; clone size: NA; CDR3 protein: CASSLAEVGEGYGYTF; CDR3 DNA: TGCGCCAGCAGCTTGGCCGAGGTAGGGGAGGGCTATGGCTACACCTTC
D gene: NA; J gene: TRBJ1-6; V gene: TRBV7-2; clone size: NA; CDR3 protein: CASSLDLRSSPLHF; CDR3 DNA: TGTGCCAGCAGCTTAGATCTCAGGTCGTCACCCCTCCACTTT
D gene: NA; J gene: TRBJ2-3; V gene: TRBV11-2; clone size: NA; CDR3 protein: CASRQNGGGSTDTQYF; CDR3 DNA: TGTGCCAGCAGACAAAACGGCGGGGGCTCCACAGATACGCAGTATTTT
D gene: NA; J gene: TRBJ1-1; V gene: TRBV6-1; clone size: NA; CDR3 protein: CASSDNSVNTEAFF; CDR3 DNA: TGTGCCAGCAGTGATAATTCGGTGAACACTGAAGCTTTCTTT
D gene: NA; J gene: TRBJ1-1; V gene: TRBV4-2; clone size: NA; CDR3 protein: CASSQGAAGITEAFF; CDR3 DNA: TGTGCCAGCAGCCAAGGGGCCGCAGGGATTACTGAAGCTTTCTTT
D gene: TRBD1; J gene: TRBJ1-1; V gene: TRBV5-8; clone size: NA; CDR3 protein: CASSPGTGGMNTEAFF; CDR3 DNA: TGTGCCAGCAGCCCCGGGACAGGGGGTATGAACACTGAAGCTTTCTTT
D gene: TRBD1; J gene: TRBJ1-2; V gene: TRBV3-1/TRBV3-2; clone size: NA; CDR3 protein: CASSQYLGQGSRGYTF; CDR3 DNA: TGTGCCAGCAGCCAATATCTGGGACAGGGGTCCCGCGGCTACACCTTC
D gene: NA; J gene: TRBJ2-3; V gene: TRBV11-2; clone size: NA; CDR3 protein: CASSSSRGTDTQYF; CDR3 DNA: TGTGCCAGCAGCTCCAGTAGGGGGACAGATACGCAGTATTTT
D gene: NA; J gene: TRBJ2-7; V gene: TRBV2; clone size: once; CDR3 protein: CASSEGARALDEQYF; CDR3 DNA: TGTGCCAGCAGTGAAGGAGCCAGGGCCCTGGACGAGCAGTACTTC
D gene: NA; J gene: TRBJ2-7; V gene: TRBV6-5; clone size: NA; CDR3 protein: CASTNGGGSSYEQYF; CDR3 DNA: TGTGCCAGCACCAATGGGGGGGGCAGCTCCTACGAGCAGTACTTC
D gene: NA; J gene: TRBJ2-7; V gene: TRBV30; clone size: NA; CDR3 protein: CAWSVRGKGRGEQYF; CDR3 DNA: TGTGCCTGGAGTGTACGTGGGAAGGGGCGGGGCGAGCAGTACTTC
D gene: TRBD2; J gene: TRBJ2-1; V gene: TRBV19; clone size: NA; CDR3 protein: CASSIPPPTSGFYNEQFF; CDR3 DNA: TGTGCCAGTAGTATTCCCCCCCCGACTAGCGGGTTTTACAATGAGCAGTTCTTC
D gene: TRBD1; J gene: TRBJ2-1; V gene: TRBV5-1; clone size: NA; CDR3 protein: CASSFPGQGYEQFF; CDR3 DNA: TGCGCCAGCAGCTTTCCGGGACAGGGCTATGAGCAGTTCTTC
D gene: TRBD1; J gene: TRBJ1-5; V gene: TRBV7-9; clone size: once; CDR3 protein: CASSPRGQVLQHF; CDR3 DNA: TGTGCCAGCAGCCCCAGAGGACAGGTACTCCAGCATTTT
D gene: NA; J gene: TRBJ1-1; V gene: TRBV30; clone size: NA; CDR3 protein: CAWSPKNQGTKNTEAFF; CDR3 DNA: TGTGCCTGGAGTCCGAAAAATCAGGGCACGAAGAACACTGAAGCTTTCTTT
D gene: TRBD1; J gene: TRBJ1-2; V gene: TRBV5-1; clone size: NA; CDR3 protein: CASSPLTGNYGYTF; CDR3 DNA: TGCGCCAGCAGCCCACTGACAGGGAACTATGGCTACACCTTC